This section outlines one T cell receptor beta chain sequence together with its context. Its specificity is unknown. The data stem from a study of radiotherapy plus CTLA-4 blockade in lung cancer. Findings and limits, study-wide: Radiotherapy was combined with ipilimumab, and tumor-derived TCR clones then expanded in blood.

The CDR3 contains 11 residues. Germline V gene data show CDR1 as SQVTM and CDR2 as ANQGSEA. The V and J ends lost 5 bases and 9 bases respectively, with 11 bases between them. The repertoire was sequenced with immunoSEQ multiplex PCR; TCRdb's copy has only in-frame clones and lacks some. The profile shows 34,000 or so clones, over 70% of them singletons. The V and J genes are TRBV29-1 and TRBJ2-1; no definite D call. The sequencing used peripheral blood, collected from a patient treated with radiotherapy plus ipilimumab. The source of this sequence is a human donor with non-small cell lung cancer that progressed on radiotherapy plus ipilimumab. CDR3 nucleotides: TGCAGCGTTAACCAAGGGTTTGAGCAGTTCTTC. Its translation: CSVNQGFEQFF.